This T cell receptor (beta chain) comes out of a study of blood T cell repertoires in COVID-19 (TCRdb year 2020). Background for the entire study: Collaborator samples came from the United States, Italy and Spain and covered acute and convalescent phases of COVID-19. The material from the prospective study consisted of cDNA or gDNA derived from T cells, B-cell-depleted T cells, or PBMCs. Samples were obtained from the ongoing ImmuneRACE study (first 160 participants) and from some 1,200 subjects provided by 6 global collaborators. The dataset comprised deeply sampled blood TCRbeta repertoires from subjects exposed to, actively infected with, or recovered from COVID-19. HLA class I and class II types, where available, came from metadata supplied by the sample provider rather than from assay-based typing. The sample metadata nearly always contained a de-identified subject ID, COVID-19 status, age in years and sex. The repertoires were released in a freely available public database intended as a resource for research on the immune response to SARS-CoV-2.

Findings and caveats that apply to the study as a whole: How much clinical and demographic metadata was included differed by source and by participant, and the metadata was provided uncurated.

TCRbeta CDR3 regions were amplified from genomic DNA using the immunoSEQ Assay, a bias-controlled multiplex PCR. Per the original workflow: The number of nucleated cells in each sample was estimated by amplification of reference gene primers within the assay. To quantify the absolute abundance of each unique TCRbeta CDR3 rearrangement, sequence reads were collapsed and filtered. Productive Simpson clonality was computed per sample as the square root of Simpson's diversity index over productive rearrangements. TCRdb took over this immuneACCESS table, retaining in-frame rearrangements with V and J assigned. Such tables are incomplete; in checked studies, under half of the missing clones stem from an unresolved V gene, and the remainder is unexplained. V, J and clone size are taken as reported in that table, and D and trimming were inferred from the DNA itself. This sample comprises over 85,000 clones, 80% to 95% of them detected only once. Under 2% of the sample comes from the top ten.

As concerns this clone: The specificity of this receptor is unknown. No much larger clone is present one base from it, and per-base qualities are unavailable.

Including the terminal cysteine and phenylalanine, the CDR3 comprises 14 residues. Only the CDR3 DNA stays, 42 bases, in frame from base 1. After removal of 4 bases from V and 1 base from J, the junction retains 2 bases not matched to a gene. The germline V gene encodes CDR1 MDHEN and CDR2 SYDVKM. One collaborating source in Seattle enrolled patients while the patients were actively infected and followed the patients over time throughout the course of disease. The collaborating institutions used their own protocols to collect whole blood in K2EDTA tubes. For TCRbeta analysis, collaborators shipped samples in one of three forms: frozen whole blood, isolated PBMCs, or DNA extracted from either of those sample types.

The source of this sequence is a woman aged 45-65 years with COVID-19, enrolled during active disease. The chain is encoded by TRBV28 joined to TRBJ1-2; 8 central nucleotides agree with TRBD1. The sample was peripheral blood. The DNA sequence is given as TGTGCCAGCAGTTACAGGGGGGGTAACTATGGCTACACCTTC. This encodes CASSYRGGNYGYTF.